One sample yielded the 20 T cell receptor beta chains listed below, sequenced in a study of cytomegalovirus exposure and HLA in healthy donors. 13 Jbeta primers and 60 Vbeta primers were used for the PCR. Measured with immunoSEQ multiplex PCR; TCRdb has only the in-frame clones, and not every one. Its table records 120,000 to 150,000 clones. The sample was PBMCs. Receptors originate from a man aged 35-49 years in good health and CMV-seronegative.

In nucleotides, the CDR3 is TGTGCCAGCAGCCCGAGACAGGGGGCGGGTGGAAACACCATATATTTT. It codes for CASSPRQGAGGNTIYF. V and J are TRBV5-4 and TRBJ1-3; 10 bases fit TRBD1. The V segment lost 4 bases and the J segment 3 bases; nucleotides outside the gene matches: 7. This CDR3 contains 16 residues. The germline CDR1 and CDR2 sequences are SGHNT and YYREEE (reference sequence).

The chain has TRBV5-1 and TRBJ1-1, with 8 bases fitting TRBD1. CDR1 and CDR2 from the germline V gene are SGHRS and YFSETQ. The CDR3 consists of 16 residues. Trimming at V came to 4 bases and at J to 0 bases, leaving 8 bases not matched to a gene. The chain's CDR3 is CASSPGQGSMNTEAFF. The CDR3 region has the DNA TGCGCCAGCAGCCCAGGACAGGGCTCAATGAACACTGAAGCTTTCTTT.

The chain uses TRBV18 and TRBJ1-5; no clear D. CDR3 length: 15 amino acids. CDR1 KGHSH and CDR2 LQKENI come from the germline V gene. Trimming removed 2 bases from V and 7 bases from J, with 15 bases in between. The CDR3 nucleotides read TGTGCCAGCTCACCATCTGCAGGCTATAGGCAGCCCCAGCATTTT. This codes for CASSPSAGYRQPQHF.

V and J are TRBV20-1 and TRBJ1-2; D is undetermined. V lost 6 bases and J 4 bases, leaving 6 bases between the germline ends. The germline CDR1 and CDR2 sequences are DFQATT and SNEGSKA (reference sequence). The CDR3 totals 10 residues. The CDR3 bases are TGCAGTGCATACAGCTATGGCTACACCTTC. Translation gives CSAYSYGYTF.

The V gene is TRBV2, the J gene TRBJ1-2, with D perhaps TRBD1 (5 bases). V was shortened by 2 bases and J by 5 bases, with 12 bases between the two germline ends. CDR1 and CDR2 (germline): SNHLY, FYNNEI. This CDR3 is 14 amino acids long. This chain's CDR3 is CASSESSDRYGYTF. DNA for the CDR3: TGTGCCAGCAGTGAATCCTCTGACAGATATGGCTACACCTTC.

V gene TRBV4-2 combines with J gene TRBJ2-7, with 7 nucleotides matching TRBD2. From germline, CDR1 is LGHNA and CDR2 YNFKEQ. This CDR3 is 15 amino acids long. With V trimmed by 1 base and J by 2 bases, 5 bases remained unmatched. The DNA for the CDR3 is TGTGCCAGCAGCCAAGTGCGGCTAGCGGCCTACGAGCAGTACTTC. Translating it yields CASSQVRLAAYEQYF.

The chain is built from TRBV29-1 and TRBJ1-2, with 8 bases fitting TRBD1. The CDR3 is 12 amino acids. CDR1 and CDR2 (germline): SQVTM, ANQGSEA. J lost 8 bases, V lost 5 bases, and 7 bases had no gene match. This CDR3 reads CSVKQGGGGYTF. CDR3 bases: TGCAGCGTTAAACAGGGGGGCGGGGGCTACACCTTC. The whole variable domain, remainder taken from reference TRBV29-1 and TRBJ1-2, is SAVISQKPSRDICQRGTSLTIQCQVDSQVTMMFWYRQQPGQSLTLIATANQGSEATYESGFVIDKFPISRPNLTFSTLTVSNMSPEDSSIYLCSVKQGGGGYTFGSGTRLTVV.

The rearrangement links TRBV5-4 to TRBJ2-1, with D perhaps matching TRBD1 (6 bases). CDR1 SGHNT and CDR2 YYREEE come from the germline V gene (reference sequence). This CDR3 is built from 16 residues. Trimming pared 3 bases from V and 2 bases from J, leaving 15 bases between. This CDR3 reads CASSWAGTRPYNEQFF. The CDR3 nucleotides read TGTGCCAGCAGCTGGGCTGGGACACGACCCTACAATGAGCAGTTCTTC. Full variable domain (outside the CDR3, taken from reference TRBV5-4 and TRBJ2-1): ETGVTQSPTHLIKTRGQQVTLRCSSQSGHNTVSWYQQALGQGPQFIFQYYREEENGRGNFPPRFSGLQFPNYSSELNVNALELDDSALYLCASSWAGTRPYNEQFFGPGTRLTVL.

The chain combines TRBV29-1 with TRBJ1-2; TRBD1 is a possible D gene (5 bases). There are 14 residues in the CDR3. The germline V and J ends were trimmed by 6 bases and 2 bases, with 16 bases remaining between them. Germline V CDR1 and CDR2: SQVTM, ANQGSEA. Here the CDR3 reads CSVVDSSENYGYTF. CDR3 DNA: TGCAGCGTCGTCGACAGTAGTGAGAACTATGGCTACACCTTC.

The chain carries TRBV19 and TRBJ2-4; a weak D match, TRBD1 (6 bases). This CDR3 comprises 21 residues. Germline values: CDR1 LNHDA, CDR2 SQIVND (reference sequence). V gave up 3 bases and J gave up 0 bases, with 27 bases separating them. This chain's CDR3 is CASSISPARTAGVIAKNIQYF. CDR3 sequence (DNA): TGTGCCAGTAGTATCTCCCCCGCCCGGACAGCAGGAGTAATAGCCAAAAACATTCAGTACTTC. The full variable domain, its missing parts supplied by reference TRBV19 and TRBJ2-4, is DGGITQSPKYLFRKEGQNVTLSCEQNLNHDAMYWYRQDPGQGLRLIYYSQIVNDFQKGDIAEGYSVSREKKESFPLTVTSAQKNPTAFYLCASSISPARTAGVIAKNIQYFGAGTRLSVL.

The chain has TRBV9 and TRBJ1-1, with D perhaps TRBD1 (5 bases). The ends were cut back, 2 bases at V and 0 bases at J, with 14 bases in the middle. The germline CDR1 and CDR2 sequences are SGDLS and YYNGEE. The CDR3 runs to 16 residues. CDR3 in amino acids: CASSVGGGIMNTEAFF. CDR3 DNA: TGTGCCAGCAGCGTTGGGGGAGGGATCATGAACACTGAAGCTTTCTTT.

The chain employs TRBV6-5 and TRBJ2-4, with TRBD1 matching over 7 bases. This CDR3 contains 15 residues. The V and J ends lost 5 bases and 0 bases, in that order; junction bases with no gene match: 4. Germline V CDR1 and CDR2: MNHEY, SVGAGI. The CDR3 region has the DNA TGTGCCAGCAGTGGGACAGCACTAGCCAAAAACATTCAGTACTTC. Protein: CASSGTALAKNIQYF.

Points on this clone: Mismatch with germline at one junction end may stem from a read error. The CDR3 sequence: CASREGAITEAFF. DNA of the CDR3: TGTGCCAGCAGAGAAGGGGCGATAACTGAAGCTTTCTTT. The genes are TRBV2 and TRBJ1-1; TRBD1 might be the D (5 bases). The CDR3 length is 13 residues. CDR1 SNHLY and CDR2 FYNNEI come from the germline V gene.

The chain links TRBV2 to TRBJ2-5, with 8 bases fitting TRBD1. This CDR3 has 16 residues. The V segment lost 1 base and the J segment 1 base; nucleotides outside the gene matches: 5. Germline CDR1 is SNHLY and CDR2 is FYNNEI. CDR3 protein: CASSEGDRLFQETQYF. Here the CDR3 DNA reads TGTGCCAGCAGTGAAGGGGACAGGCTATTCCAAGAGACCCAGTACTTC.

The chain joins TRBV7-2 to TRBJ2-4, with a possible D match to TRBD1 (5 bases). The germline V and J ends were trimmed by 5 bases and 4 bases, with 15 bases remaining between them. Germline-derived CDR1 and CDR2 are SGHTA and FQGNSA. The CDR3 is 15 amino acids. In DNA form, the CDR3 reads TGTGCCAGCAGCCTAAGTTTGACAGTTAAAAACATTCAGTACTTC. Its translation is CASSLSLTVKNIQYF.

J is TRBJ1-4 and V is TRBV6-6, with a weak D call TRBD1 (5 bases). The germline CDR1 and CDR2 sequences are MNHNY and SVGAGI (reference sequence). V was trimmed by 8 bases and J by 3 bases, leaving 13 bases between them. The CDR3 length is 14 residues. The CDR3, as DNA: TGTGCCAGCGGATCTGACAGTTCTAATGAAAAACTGTTTTTT. It specifies CASGSDSSNEKLFF.

The J gene is TRBJ1-1, the V gene TRBV4-3, with 9 bases identical to TRBD1. Germline V CDR1 and CDR2: LGHNA, YSLEER. This CDR3 spans 20 amino acids. V trimming: 0 bases; J trimming: 8 bases; junction bases outside the gene matches: 22. The CDR3 spells CASSQEVSISVGTGRDEAFF. CDR3 nucleotides: TGCGCCAGCAGCCAAGAAGTTAGTATATCAGTAGGGACAGGGAGGGACGAAGCTTTCTTT.

This rearrangement joins TRBV14 to TRBJ1-1; D perhaps matches TRBD1 (5 bases). The ends were cut back, 4 bases at V and 6 bases at J, with 15 bases in the middle. Germline V gene lookup returns CDR1 SGHDN and CDR2 FVKESK. CDR3 length: 14 amino acids. DNA of the CDR3: TGTGCCAGCAGCCGCGAGCGGGGGGTTTCTGAAGCTTTCTTT. Amino acid sequence: CASSRERGVSEAFF.

V usage is TRBV7-2 and J usage is TRBJ2-1; D is possibly TRBD2 (5 bases). Trimming took 5 bases from V and 10 from J, leaving 12 bases between them. CDR1 and CDR2 (germline): SGHTA, FQGNSA. This CDR3 has 12 amino acids. CDR3 DNA sequence: TGTGCCAGCAGCCAGTCATCGGGGGAGCAGTTCTTC. Translating it yields CASSQSSGEQFF.

The rearrangement joins TRBV6-5 to TRBJ1-4, with a tentative D call TRBD1 (6 bases). Trimming left V 7 bases short and J 8 bases short, with 20 bases between. The germline V gene has CDR1 MNHEY and CDR2 SVGAGI. The CDR3 contains 15 residues. CDR3 DNA: TGTGCCAGCAAACGGGGCCCAGGGGAGAGAGAAAAACTGTTTTTT. Translation: CASKRGPGEREKLFF.